This TCR beta chain derives from a study of human thymus T cells. General study results and limits: In thymic and blood repertoires alike, V and J usage looked biased.

Sequenced by immunoSEQ multiplex PCR; TCRdb stores in-frame clones only, minus some. The table includes under 150,000 clones, 90% to 95% detected once. The CDR3 spans 15 residues. CDR1 is LGHNT and CDR2 is FRNRAP in the germline V gene. The V gene end was trimmed by 0 bases and the J gene end by 4 bases; junction bases not matched to a gene: 5. In the case of this clone: Antigen specificity is unknown.

Obtained as resections during corrective heart surgery, the thymus tissue was then studied. The sequenced sample consisted of thymus tissue. This clonotype was sampled from a boy younger than two with a congenital heart defect but otherwise immunologically healthy. J is TRBJ2-5 and V is TRBV12-5; 7 bases match TRBD2. Written as DNA, the CDR3 is TGTGCTAGTGGTTTGGTCCCCCGGGGGGTAGAGACCCAGTACTTC. It encodes CASGLVPRGVETQYF. Supplemented by reference TRBV12-5 and TRBJ2-5, the full variable domain reads DARVTQTPRHKVTEMGQEVTMRCQPILGHNTVFWYRQTMMQGLELLAYFRNRAPLDDSGMPKDRFSAEMPDATLATLKIQPSEPRDSAVYFCASGLVPRGVETQYFGPGTRLLVL.